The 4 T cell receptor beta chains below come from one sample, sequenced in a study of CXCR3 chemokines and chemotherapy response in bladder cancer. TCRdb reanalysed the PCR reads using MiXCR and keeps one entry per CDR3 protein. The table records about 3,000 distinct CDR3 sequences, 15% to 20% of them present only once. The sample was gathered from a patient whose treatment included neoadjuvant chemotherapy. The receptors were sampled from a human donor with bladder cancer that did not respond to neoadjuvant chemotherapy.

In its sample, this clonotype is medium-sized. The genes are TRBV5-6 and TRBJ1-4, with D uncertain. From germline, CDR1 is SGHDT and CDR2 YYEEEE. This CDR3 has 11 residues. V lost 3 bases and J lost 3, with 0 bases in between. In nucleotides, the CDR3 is TGTGCCAGCAGCTCTAATGAAAAACTGTTTTTT. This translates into CASSSNEKLFF.

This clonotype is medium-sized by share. In nucleotides, the CDR3 is TGTGCCAGCAGCCCCCGTAGCGGGGGGTACAATGAGCAGTTCTTC. Protein: CASSPRSGGYNEQFF. The chain couples TRBV13 to TRBJ2-1; the match to TRBD2 covers 10 bases. Trimming took 5 bases from V and 4 from J; bases not matched to a gene: 5. The CDR3 runs 15 residues. Germline assignment: CDR1 PRHDT and CDR2 FYEKMQ (reference sequence).

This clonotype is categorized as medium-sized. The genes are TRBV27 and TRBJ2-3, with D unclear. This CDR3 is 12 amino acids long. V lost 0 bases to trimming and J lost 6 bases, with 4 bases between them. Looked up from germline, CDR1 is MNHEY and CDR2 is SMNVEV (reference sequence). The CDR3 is CASSLSADTQYF. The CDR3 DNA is TGTGCCAGCAGTTTATCAGCCGATACGCAGTATTTT.

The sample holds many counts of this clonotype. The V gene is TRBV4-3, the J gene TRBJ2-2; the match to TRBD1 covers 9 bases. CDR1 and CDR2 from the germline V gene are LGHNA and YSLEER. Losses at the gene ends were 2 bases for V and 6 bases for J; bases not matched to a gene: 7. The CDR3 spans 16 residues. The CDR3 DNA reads TGCGCCAGCAGCCAACCCGGGACAGGGAAGGCCGGGGAGCTGTTTTTT. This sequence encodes CASSQPGTGKAGELFF.